The 23 T cell receptor beta chains given below trace back to one sample, sequenced in a study of T cell clonality in common variable immunodeficiency. Assay used: immunoSEQ multiplex PCR; TCRdb lists only in-frame clones, some missing. The sample offers more than 65,000 clones and no singletons, the top ten holding around 0.8%. Material: peripheral blood mononuclear cells. These receptors were taken from a person aged 18 to 75 in good health.

This clone was observed a handful of times. The CDR3 end falls 3 residues outside the read, so it is completed with the germline J gene. The chain is built from TRBV7-3 and TRBJ2-3; D might be TRBD2 (7 bases). The germline gives CDR1 SGHTA, CDR2 FQGTGA. The CDR3 has 15 amino acids. V lost 3 bases and J 1 base, leaving 11 bases between the germline ends. The chain's CDR3 is CASSFGGLGTDTQYF. Incomplete CDR3 DNA: TGTGCCAGCAGCTTCGGGGGGCTGGGCACAGATACG.

In this sample, this clone turned up many times. The read gets to within 3 residues of the CDR3 end, and the germline J gene fills in the rest. The chain recombines TRBV10-3 with TRBJ1-5; 7 nucleotides line up with TRBD1. The germline CDR1 and CDR2 sequences are ENHRY and SYGVKD. V lost 10 bases to trimming and J lost 3 bases; unmatched junction nucleotides: 6. This CDR3 spans 13 amino acids. The CDR3 bases that were read are TGTGCCAGGCTTGGGACAGTCAATCAGCCC. It codes for CARLGTVNQP. The complete CDR3 sequence is CARLGTVNQPQHF.

This clone was recorded many times. The DNA ends 3 residues before the CDR3 does, and the rest of the CDR3 is filled in from the germline J gene. The chain links TRBV14 to TRBJ2-7, with D hard to call. Between the trimmed V and J ends, which lost 3 bases and 0 bases, there was a span of 9 bases. The CDR3 totals 14 residues. Looked up from germline, CDR1 is SGHDN and CDR2 is FVKESK. The CDR3 DNA, read in part, is TGTGCCAGCAGCCACGCTACTCTCTCCTACGAG. This gives the protein CASSHATLSYE. The complete CDR3 reads CASSHATLSYEQYF.

This clone was counted many times. The read ends 3 residues shy of where the CDR3 ends; the end is completed using the germline J gene. The chain has TRBV6-2 or TRBV6-3 and TRBJ1-1, with 7 positions matching TRBD1. Germline CDR1 reads MNHEY; CDR2 reads SVGEGT. The CDR3 is made up of 16 amino acids. V was clipped by 2 bases and J by 5 bases; unmatched bases: 11. The CDR3: CASSYGETGVMTEAFF. The DNA read from the CDR3 is TGTGCCAGCAGTTACGGAGAAACAGGGGTTATGACTGAA.

This clone was observed at least ten times. The missing CDR3 end, 3 residues past where the read stops, is filled in from the germline J gene. V usage is TRBV7-2 and J usage is TRBJ2-7, with 8 positions matching TRBD1. V dropped 0 bases and J dropped 5; count of bases not matched to a gene: 9. Germline CDR1 and CDR2: SGHTA and FQGNSA. This CDR3 has 16 residues. The sequenced part of the CDR3 DNA is TGTGCCAGCAGCTTAGCGGGGGGCAGGGGGCAGGACGAG. Translated, it gives CASSLAGGRGQDE. The whole CDR3 reads CASSLAGGRGQDEQYF.

This clone came up many times. The sequenced fragment ends 3 residues before the CDR3 boundary, so the rest is inferred from the germline J gene. The J gene is TRBJ2-5, the V gene TRBV20-1, with 7 bases that match TRBD1. Germline lookup yields CDR1 DFQATT and CDR2 SNEGSKA (reference sequence). After removal of 6 bases from V and 5 bases from J, the junction contained 12 bases not matched to a gene. The CDR3 sequence is 14 residues long. The CDR3 sequence: CSAPTGSVLETQYF. CDR3 DNA (partial): TGCAGTGCCCCGACAGGGTCCGTGTTGGAGACC.

The sample holds many counts of this clone. The read ends 3 residues before the CDR3 terminus; that terminus is restored from the germline J gene. V and J are TRBV2 and TRBJ1-2; 7 bases are shared with TRBD1. The CDR3 is 14 amino acids. The V gene's germline CDR1 is SNHLY and CDR2 FYNNEI. V dropped 2 bases and J dropped 4; count of bases not matched to a gene: 4. CDR3 sequence: CASSERGQAYGYTF. The part of the CDR3 DNA that was read is TGTGCCAGCAGTGAAAGGGGGCAGGCCTATGGC.

Ten or more counts support this clone. The read ends 3 residues early relative to the CDR3; the germline J gene fills the gap. The gene calls are TRBV11-2 and TRBJ1-3; D is uncertain. The CDR3 contains 15 residues. With 0 bases removed from V and 1 base from J, the gap between germline ends came to 7 bases. Per germline, CDR1 SGHAT and CDR2 FQNNGV. The CDR3 region is CASSLDSVSGNTIYF. CDR3 DNA, as far as it was read: TGTGCCAGCAGCTTAGACAGTGTTTCTGGAAACACC.

This clone was recorded at least ten times. The CDR3 is cut off 3 residues early in the read; its end comes from the germline J gene. This sequence joins TRBV20-1 and TRBJ1-6; TRBD1 is a possible D gene (6 bases). Trimming stripped 3 bases from V and 6 bases from J, with 9 bases between. There are 13 residues in the CDR3. Per germline, CDR1 DFQATT and CDR2 SNEGSKA (reference sequence). The CDR3 loop is CSARDSSNSPLHF. The covered CDR3 bases are TGCAGTGCTAGGGACAGTTCTAATTCACCC.

This clone was found many times. From the germline J gene comes the end of the CDR3, since the read stops 3 residues before it. V is TRBV19 and J is TRBJ2-1, with TRBD2 matching over 8 bases. Germline V lookup: CDR1 LNHDA, CDR2 SQIVND (reference sequence). Trimming cost V 11 bases and J 9 bases; bases outside gene matches: 24. This CDR3 comprises 17 residues. The CDR3 loop is CASGRSPGTRFVAEQFF. The CDR3 bases that were read are TGTGCCTCAGGGCGCTCACCCGGGACTAGGTTTGTGGCTGAG.

At least ten counts were recorded for this clone. Read coverage stops 3 residues before the CDR3 terminus; the germline J gene supplies the remainder. The V and J genes are TRBV7-3 and TRBJ1-1, with 8 bases identical to TRBD1. The ends lost 4 bases at V and 3 bases at J; junction bases unmatched: 7. Germline V gene data show CDR1 as SGHTA and CDR2 as FQGTGA. The CDR3 totals 15 residues. Partial CDR3 DNA: TGTGCCAGCAGCTCCGAGGACAGGGTCGACACTGAA. Residues: CASSSEDRVDTE. The whole CDR3 is CASSSEDRVDTEAFF.

At least ten counts were recorded for this clone. The read finishes 3 residues shy of the CDR3 end, and the germline J gene is used to complete it. V is TRBV19 and J is TRBJ2-7, with 8 nucleotides matching TRBD1. Germline assignment: CDR1 LNHDA and CDR2 SQIVND (reference sequence). This CDR3 is built from 13 residues. V shed 6 bases, J shed 3 bases, and the junction held 4 bases outside the gene matches. The CDR3 protein is CASSDRGYYEQYF. The sequenced part of the CDR3 DNA is TGTGCCAGTAGCGACAGGGGCTACTACGAG.

Ten or more counts support this clone. The read terminates 3 residues ahead of where the CDR3 ends, so the germline J gene completes it. The chain has TRBV5-1 and TRBJ2-1, with TRBD2 as a possible D gene (6 bases). The CDR3 is 16 residues long. Germline V gene lookup returns CDR1 SGHRS and CDR2 YFSETQ. Trimming pared 5 bases from V and 3 bases from J, leaving 18 bases between. The CDR3: CASRDPSALGYNEQFF. CDR3 DNA (partial): TGCGCCAGCAGGGACCCTAGCGCGTTAGGCTACAATGAG.

This clone was found many times. The CDR3 extends 3 residues past the end of the read, so its final part is completed from the germline J gene. The rearrangement links TRBV12-3 or TRBV12-4 to TRBJ1-1; D perhaps matches TRBD1 (5 bases). This CDR3 region has 14 residues. V was trimmed by 6 bases and J by 1 base, leaving 12 bases between them. The part of the CDR3 DNA that was read is TGTGCCAGCAGCCTGGGGCCAGCGAACACTGAA. Its translation is CASSLGPANTE. The CDR3, in full, reads CASSLGPANTEAFF.

This clone was observed at least ten times. The read stops 3 residues short of the end of the CDR3; the missing end is completed from the germline J gene. The J gene is TRBJ2-5, the V gene TRBV5-1; TRBD1 matches at 7 bases. Germline-derived CDR1 and CDR2 are SGHRS and YFSETQ. The CDR3 is made up of 14 amino acids. V was clipped by 4 bases and J by 2 bases; unmatched bases: 5. CDR3 DNA (partial): TGCGCCAGCAGCCAAGGACAGGATCAAGAGACC. This gives the protein CASSQGQDQET. The complete CDR3 protein is CASSQGQDQETQYF.

In its sample, this clone was seen many times. The CDR3 end is not reached by the read, which stops 3 residues before it; the germline J gene fills it in. V gene TRBV7-2 combines with J gene TRBJ2-7, with TRBD2 matching over 7 bases. Germline lookup yields CDR1 SGHTA and CDR2 FQGNSA. This CDR3 contains 15 residues. The V and J ends lost 1 base and 4 bases, in that order; junction bases with no gene match: 7. CDR3 residues: CASSLVGLAAYEQYF. The sequenced part of the CDR3 DNA is TGTGCCAGCAGCTTAGTTGGCCTAGCGGCGTACGAG.

The sample holds many counts of this clone. Read coverage stops 3 residues before the CDR3 terminus; the germline J gene supplies the remainder. The chain joins TRBV12-3 or TRBV12-4 to TRBJ2-7; D ambiguous. V lost 1 base to trimming and J lost 3 bases, with 7 bases between them. This CDR3 has 13 amino acids. The CDR3 DNA, read in part, is TGTGCCAGCAGTTTAGAAATTCGCTACGAG. Translation gives CASSLEIRYE. The entire CDR3 protein is CASSLEIRYEQYF.

This clone occurred many times. The CDR3 end lies 3 residues beyond the end of the read and is filled in from the germline J gene. This chain links TRBV20-1 with TRBJ1-1, with 7 bases aligning to TRBD1. CDR1 is DFQATT and CDR2 is SNEGSKA in the germline V gene (reference sequence). With 5 bases clipped from V and 7 bases from J, the junction kept 13 bases outside the gene matches. The CDR3 extends over 14 amino acids. CDR3 loop: CSALMGTAIFEAFF. The covered CDR3 bases are TGCAGTGCTCTTATGGGGACAGCCATATTTGAA.

This clone was found many times. The DNA ends 3 residues before the CDR3 does, and the rest of the CDR3 is filled in from the germline J gene. The V call is TRBV19, the J call TRBJ1-1; D ambiguous. Germline CDR1 and CDR2: LNHDA and SQIVND (reference sequence). With 1 base removed from V and 0 bases from J, the gap between germline ends came to 12 bases. The CDR3 has 16 amino acids. The CDR3 DNA, read in part, is TGTGCCAGTAGTATAGGGAGGACTAACATGAACACTGAA. Protein: CASSIGRTNMNTE. In full, the CDR3 reads CASSIGRTNMNTEAFF. Full variable domain (rest looked up from reference TRBV19 and TRBJ1-1): DGGITQSPKYLFRKEGQNVTLSCEQNLNHDAMYWYRQDPGQGLRLIYYSQIVNDFQKGDIAEGYSVSREKKESFPLTVTSAQKNPTAFYLCASSIGRTNMNTEAFFGQGTRLTVV.

This clone was counted many times. Read sequence stops 3 residues before the CDR3 end, and the germline J gene provides the missing end. The rearrangement joins TRBV7-3 to TRBJ2-1, with unresolved D. Germline values: CDR1 SGHTA, CDR2 FQGTGA. Deletions cut 0 bases from V and 5 bases from J, with 5 bases between. The CDR3 covers 13 residues. The sequenced part of the CDR3 DNA is TGTGCCAGCAGCTTAACCAGAGACAATGAG. Translated, it gives CASSLTRDNE. The CDR3 in its entirety is CASSLTRDNEQFF.

This clone has at least ten counts. The sequenced fragment ends 3 residues before the CDR3 boundary, so the rest is inferred from the germline J gene. This chain links TRBV5-8 with TRBJ1-1, with no clear D. Per the germline V gene, CDR1 is SGHTS and CDR2 is YDEGEE. Trimming cost V 2 bases and J 6 bases, with 8 bases left between them. The length of the CDR3 is 12 residues. The CDR3 DNA, read in part, is TGTGCCAGCAGCTTATTTGGCTCTGAA. Protein sequence: CASSLFGSE. The whole CDR3 is CASSLFGSEAFF.

This clone was counted ten times or more. The CDR3 sequence: CAWSSRSGRPDTQYF. The CDR3 bases that were read are TGTGCCTGGAGTAGTCGAAGCGGGAGACCAGATACG. The chain has TRBV30 and TRBJ2-3; TRBD2 matches 8 bases. The read comes to an end 3 residues before the CDR3 does, leaving the germline J gene to fill in the end. The length of the CDR3 is 15 residues. With V trimmed by 2 bases and J by 4 bases, 8 bases remained unmatched. The germline CDR1 and CDR2 sequences are GTSNPN and SVGIG (reference sequence). The variable domain in full, with the rest retrieved from reference TRBV30 and TRBJ2-3, is SQTIHQWPATLVQPVGSPLSLECTVEGTSNPNLYWYRQAAGRGLQLLFYSVGIGQISSEVPQNLSASRPQDRQFILSSKKLLLSDSGFYLCAWSSRSGRPDTQYFGPGTRLTVL.

This clone has ten or more counts. The read gets to within 3 residues of the CDR3 end, and the germline J gene fills in the rest. This sequence joins TRBV20-1 and TRBJ2-1; 8 nucleotides line up with TRBD1. J gave up 2 bases and V 0 bases, and 12 bases lay outside the gene matches. The CDR3 length is 18 residues. Germline-derived CDR1 and CDR2 are DFQATT and SNEGSKA (reference sequence). The CDR3 sequence is CSARDQPRDRRPYNEQFF. Partial CDR3 DNA: TGCAGTGCTAGAGACCAGCCCCGGGACAGGCGACCCTACAATGAG.